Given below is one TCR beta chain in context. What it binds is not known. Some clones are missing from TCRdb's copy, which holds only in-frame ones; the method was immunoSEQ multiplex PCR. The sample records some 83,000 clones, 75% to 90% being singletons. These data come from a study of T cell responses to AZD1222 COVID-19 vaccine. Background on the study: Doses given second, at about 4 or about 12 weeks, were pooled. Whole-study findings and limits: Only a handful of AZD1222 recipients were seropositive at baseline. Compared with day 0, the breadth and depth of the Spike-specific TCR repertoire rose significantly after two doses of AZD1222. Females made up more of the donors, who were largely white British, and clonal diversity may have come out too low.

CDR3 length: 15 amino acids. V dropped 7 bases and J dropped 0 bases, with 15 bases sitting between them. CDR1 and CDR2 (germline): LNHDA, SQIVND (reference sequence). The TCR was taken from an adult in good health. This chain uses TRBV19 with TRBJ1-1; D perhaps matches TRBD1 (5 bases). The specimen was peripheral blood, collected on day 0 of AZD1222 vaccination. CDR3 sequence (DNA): TGTGCCAGTAAATCTGCAGGGCAAATGAACACTGAAGCTTTCTTT. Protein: CASKSAGQMNTEAFF.